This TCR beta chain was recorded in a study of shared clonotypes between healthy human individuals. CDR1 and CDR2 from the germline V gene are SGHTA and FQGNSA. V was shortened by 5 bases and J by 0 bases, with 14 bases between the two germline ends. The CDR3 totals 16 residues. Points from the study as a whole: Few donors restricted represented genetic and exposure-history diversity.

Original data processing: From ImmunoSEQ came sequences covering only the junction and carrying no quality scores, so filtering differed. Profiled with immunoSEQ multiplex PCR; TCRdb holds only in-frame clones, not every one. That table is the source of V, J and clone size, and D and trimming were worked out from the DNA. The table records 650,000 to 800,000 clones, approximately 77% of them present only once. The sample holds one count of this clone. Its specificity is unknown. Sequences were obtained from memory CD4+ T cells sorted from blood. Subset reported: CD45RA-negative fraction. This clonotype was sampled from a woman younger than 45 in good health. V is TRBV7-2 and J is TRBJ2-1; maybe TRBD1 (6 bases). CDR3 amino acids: CASSRGGTISYNEQFF. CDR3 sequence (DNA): TGTGCCAGCAGCCGCGGTGGGACAATCTCCTACAATGAGCAGTTCTTC.